This T cell receptor beta chain was profiled in a study of vaccination effects on CD4 cells after COVID-19 (dated by TCRdb to between 2021 and 2024). For context, the study as a whole: Post-vaccine samples across the study were collected a median of 72 days after the second dose, with a range of 14 to 241. The study compared SARS-CoV-2 spike-specific CD4+ TCR repertoires before and after mRNA vaccination in COVID-19 convalescent patients and infection-naive vaccine recipients. The full study included some eleven COVID-19 convalescent patients and several SARS-CoV-2-naive healthy vaccine recipients. Cultures from other donors in the study were sequenced with the Oncomine TCR Beta short-read assay on an Illumina iSeq 100.

The germline V gene supplies CDR1 SNHLY and CDR2 FYNNEI. Germline trimming: 7 bases from V, 10 bases from J; junction bases outside gene matches: 9. Measured from the cysteine to the phenylalanine, the CDR3 is 13 residues long. CDR3 DNA is the only sequence kept; it has 39 bases, read in frame from the first base. Library preparation used the immunoSEQ multiplex PCR assay. DNA from the cultured and isolated CD4+ T cells underwent TCR beta CDR3 sequencing. The source study handled its data this way. Non-productive TCR sequences were discarded, and reads were trimmed to the CDR3 region, with only CDR3s of 7 or more amino acids retained. Antigen-specific clonotypes were identified using the MANAFEST web app by comparison of expansion in peptide wells against reference cultures. To count as positive, a clone had to show expansion at FDR<0.05 compared with the reference and with all other wells, an odds ratio above 5, and a frequency above 0.1% in two replicate wells. Clonotypes significantly expanded in SARS-CoV-2 spike wells and in at least one common cold coronavirus spike condition were defined as cross-reactive. Using the stringdist R package, CDR3 similarity was measured by Levenshtein distance, and unrooted trees were constructed with ape in R 3.6.1. Here the immuneACCESS table is served through TCRdb, limited to in-frame sequences with V and J called. Missing clones are a known gap in these copies; in checked studies unresolved V genes cover under half, and the rest lacks a known reason. That table furnishes V, J and clone size, whereas the DNA furnished D and trimming. Recorded for this sample are tens of thousands of clones; 76% of them occurred a single time. The top ten constitute 0.95% of the sample.

In the ViraFEST assay, PBMC were stimulated with viral peptide pools, and antigen-specific CD4+ T cell clonotypes were then identified by expansion using TCR sequencing. After approximately eleven days of culture, CD4+ T cells were isolated with the EasySep CD4+ T cell isolation kit. Each participant received two doses of an mRNA SARS-CoV-2 vaccine, either BNT162b2 or mRNA-1273. None of the healthy vaccine recipients had a prior SARS-CoV-2 infection, which was confirmed by nucleocapsid antibody tests that came back negative both before and after vaccination. Approximately 2 million PBMC per well were cultured in IMDM with about 4.5% human AB serum, roughly 10 IU/ml IL-2 and gentamicin, plus 10 ug/ml peptides. Half of the culture medium was replaced with fresh IL-2-containing medium on days 3 and 7. Unless noted otherwise, every peptide stimulation condition was cultured in triplicate wells. Using Ficoll-Paque Plus gradient centrifugation, PBMC were separated from whole blood and then either used fresh or cryopreserved at -140C. The spike proteins of SARS-CoV-2 and of the common cold coronaviruses HCoV-NL63, HCoV-OC43 and HCoV-229E were spanned by overlapping peptide pools. Genomic DNA was extracted from cultured CD4+ T cells with the QIAamp micro DNA kit.

The table lists this clone with a few counts. Its antigen is unknown. Base-call qualities are not available, and no considerably larger clone is one nucleotide away. Paper-wide results and their limitations: Among healthy vaccine recipients, nearly all vaccine-induced clones were SARS-CoV-2 mono-reactive, and just 1 of 255 was cross-reactive with common cold coronaviruses. Only a small number of convalescent patients were included, and no early post-infection timepoints were available, which limited the study. Clones induced by infection and clones induced by vaccination both contracted markedly at late timepoints after vaccination, which fits with T cell responses waning over time.

Sequences were derived from CD4+ T cells from PBMCs cultured with HCoV-OC43 spike peptides, sampled after COVID-19 vaccination. The cell subset or site label on this specimen signifies: HCoV-OC43 spike overlapping peptide pool stimulation. The rearrangement combines TRBV2 with TRBJ2-1; TRBD2 matches 8 bases in the middle. The sequence came from a human donor who received a COVID-19 vaccine. The CDR3 region: CASINGGAGEQFF. The DNA is TGTGCCAGCATTAACGGGGGGGCAGGGGAGCAGTTCTTC.